This TCR beta chain is drawn from a study of shared clonotypes between healthy human individuals (dated by TCRdb to about 2020). With regard to the full study: Three men and a couple of women, aged 18 to 49 years, made up the cohort. For each donor, CD4 naive and CD4 memory were each given three plates, CD8 naive was given two plates, and CD8 memory was given one plate. The study deeply sequenced blood TCR repertoires of 5 or 6 healthy adults to estimate repertoire size and the extent of clonotype sharing between individuals. To increase sequencing depth and limit assay-specific biases, TCR repertoire library preparation and sequencing were carried out by different laboratories using diverse techniques. Per donor, leukapheresis produced somewhere between about 0.8 and 9.5 billion PBMCs. The paper's findings and limits, for the study overall: Because the study included a small number of donors, the genetic and exposure-history diversity represented was limited. Sampling was limited to blood, and TCR repertoires in tissue likely differ from TCR repertoires in blood. Compared with non-shared clonotypes, clonotypes shared by all four sorted-subset donors had higher generation probabilities. Incomplete sequencing was indicated by rarefaction of sorted-subset datasets, despite the large sequencing depth. Sharing across several donors was observed for about 5% of naive CD4, 3% to 3.5% of naive CD8, around 2.5% of memory CD4, and around 0.4% of memory CD8 clonotypes. Estimated clonotype richness was generally larger for naive than for memory subsets. Pairwise subsampling indicated that sequencing depth was expected to affect the degree of clonotype sharing among donors.

A note on this clone: Its antigen remains undetermined. Base qualities were left out, and no much larger clone turns up one base away.

Healthy HIV-negative adults with no recently reported acute infections or vaccinations were included as donors. Every donor was a Caucasian adult living in Nashville, Tennessee, USA. CD4+ T cells were enriched by magnetic negative selection; naive cells were then positively selected on CD45RA, and the negative fraction formed the memory subset. Blood was obtained by leukapheresis, after which PBMCs were separated by Ficoll-Histopaque density gradient centrifugation and cryopreserved in liquid nitrogen vapor phase. Analytical flow cytometry was used to check the purity and quantity of each magnetically sorted T cell population. Genomic DNA was isolated from each sorted fraction and quantified by UV absorbance on a Nanodrop 2000c. V is clipped by 4 bases and J by 2 bases, and the sequence between their germline boundaries is 13 bases long. Per the germline V gene, SGHRS is the CDR1 and YFSETQ is the CDR2. The CDR3 starts with the cysteine, ends with the phenylalanine, and has 14 residues. Only the CDR3 DNA stays, 42 bases, in frame from base 1.

Using the deep immunoSEQ assay, TCR CDR3 regions were amplified from genomic DNA by multiplex PCR. Extracted genomic DNA from each cell subset was spread evenly across all wells of several immunoSEQ 96-well plates, with each plate serving as a replicate. For sorted subsets, each replicate PCR was loaded with approximately 190 ng genomic DNA, equivalent to approximately 27,000 T cell genomes. Purified libraries were quantified with a Qubit 3.0 fluorometer, sized on a Bioanalyzer 2100, and re-quantified with the KAPA Library Quantification kit. Each immunoSEQ 96-well plate was sequenced on its own single-read 150-cycle Illumina NextSeq 550 flow cell. Concerning the study's data processing: The immunoSEQ output contained only junctional sequences without quality scores, so filtering could not match that applied to full-length reads. Sequences were annotated with PyIR, a Python wrapper for IgBLAST v1.9, using IMGT germline references to assign V/J genes and CDR3. Reads were removed for weak V/J assignments (E-value above 1e-6), missing CDR3, stop codons, out-of-frame junctions, or ambiguous translated residues. V3J clonotypes were defined by identical inferred V gene, J gene, and CDR3 amino acid sequence. Percentage overlap between repertoires was computed as shared unique clonotypes divided by the size of the smaller repertoire. Three approaches were used to assess repertoire richness: RTK rarefaction, the Chao1 estimator, and Recon v2.1 estimates of unobserved clonotypes. Generation probabilities were computed with OLGA for all TCRbeta clonotypes obtained by the gDNA method from a few donors. The clones in this table, taken by TCRdb from immuneACCESS, are in-frame only. Not every clone is retained; where verified, under half of the shortfall comes from an unresolved V gene, and the cause of the rest is unknown. V and J calls and clone size are copied from that table; D and trimming were computed from the DNA. For this sample there are 2 million to 2.5 million clones; under 97% appear just once. Clones ranked in the top ten supply 0.13% of the sample.

The sample taken for sequencing was naive CD4+ T cells sorted from blood. According to the study, the label for this sample's cell subset or site signals: CD45RA+ positively selected. This sequence originates from a man aged 18 to 30 in good health. Recombination connected TRBV5-1 to TRBJ2-7, and the D gene may be TRBD2, 6 bases matching. The nucleotides read TGCGCCAGCAGCAACGGGGGTCCTCCCTACGAGCAGTACTTC. Its protein is CASSNGGPPYEQYF.